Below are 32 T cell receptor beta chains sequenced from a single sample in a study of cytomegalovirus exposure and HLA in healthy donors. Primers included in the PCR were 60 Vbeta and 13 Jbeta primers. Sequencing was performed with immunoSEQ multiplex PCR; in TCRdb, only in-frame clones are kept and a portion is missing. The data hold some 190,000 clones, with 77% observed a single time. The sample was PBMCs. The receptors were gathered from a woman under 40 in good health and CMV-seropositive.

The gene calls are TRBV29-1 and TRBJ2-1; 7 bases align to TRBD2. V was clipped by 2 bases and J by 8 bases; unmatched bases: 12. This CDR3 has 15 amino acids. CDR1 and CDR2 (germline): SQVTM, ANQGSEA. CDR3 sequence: CSVERGQGRGDEQFF. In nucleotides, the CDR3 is TGCAGCGTTGAACGGGGCCAAGGGAGGGGAGATGAGCAGTTCTTC.

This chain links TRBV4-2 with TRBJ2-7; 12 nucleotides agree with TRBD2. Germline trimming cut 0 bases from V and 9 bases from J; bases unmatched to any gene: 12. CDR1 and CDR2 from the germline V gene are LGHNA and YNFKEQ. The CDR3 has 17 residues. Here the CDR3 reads CASSQDYASGRAGGQYF. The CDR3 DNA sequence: TGTGCCAGCAGCCAAGATTACGCTAGCGGGAGGGCCGGGGGGCAGTACTTC.

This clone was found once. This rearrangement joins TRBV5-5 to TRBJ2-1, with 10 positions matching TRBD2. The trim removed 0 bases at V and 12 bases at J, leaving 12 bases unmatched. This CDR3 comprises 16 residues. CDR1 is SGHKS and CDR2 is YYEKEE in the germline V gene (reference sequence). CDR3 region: CASSLAASGGPGRQFF. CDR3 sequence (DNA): TGTGCCAGCAGCTTGGCTGCTAGCGGGGGCCCTGGGAGGCAGTTCTTC. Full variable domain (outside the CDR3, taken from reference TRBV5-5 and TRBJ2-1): DAGVTQSPTHLIKTRGQQVTLRCSPISGHKSVSWYQQVLGQGPQFIFQYYEKEERGRGNFPDRFSARQFPNYSSELNVNALLLGDSALYLCASSLAASGGPGRQFFGPGTRLTVL.

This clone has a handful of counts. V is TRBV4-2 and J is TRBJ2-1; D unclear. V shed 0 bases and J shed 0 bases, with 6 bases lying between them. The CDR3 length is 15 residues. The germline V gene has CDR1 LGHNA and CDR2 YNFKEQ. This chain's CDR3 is CASSQEYLSYNEQFF. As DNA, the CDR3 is TGTGCCAGCAGCCAAGAATATCTCTCCTACAATGAGCAGTTCTTC.

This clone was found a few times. The CDR3, as DNA: TGTGCCAGCAGCCAAGAGGTAGGGGCTATCTCACACGAGCAGTACTTC. Translation gives CASSQEVGAISHEQYF. The rearrangement links TRBV4-2 to TRBJ2-7; a weak D match, TRBD1 (5 bases). CDR3 length: 16 residues. Trimming pared 0 bases from V and 5 bases from J, leaving 17 bases between. CDR1 and CDR2 (germline): LGHNA, YNFKEQ.

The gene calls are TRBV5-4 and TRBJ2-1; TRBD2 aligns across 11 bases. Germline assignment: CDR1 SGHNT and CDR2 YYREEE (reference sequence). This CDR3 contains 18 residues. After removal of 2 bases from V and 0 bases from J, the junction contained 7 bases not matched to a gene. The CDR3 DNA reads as TGTGCCAGCAGCTTTATCCTAGCGGGAGGTAGCTCCTACAATGAGCAGTTCTTC. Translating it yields CASSFILAGGSSYNEQFF.

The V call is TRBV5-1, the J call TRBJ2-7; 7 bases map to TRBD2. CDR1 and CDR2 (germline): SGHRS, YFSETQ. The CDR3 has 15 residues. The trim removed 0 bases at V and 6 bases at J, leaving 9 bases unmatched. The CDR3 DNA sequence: TGCGCCAGCAGCTTGGCGGCGGGGGTCCCCCTCGAGCAGTACTTC. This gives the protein CASSLAAGVPLEQYF.

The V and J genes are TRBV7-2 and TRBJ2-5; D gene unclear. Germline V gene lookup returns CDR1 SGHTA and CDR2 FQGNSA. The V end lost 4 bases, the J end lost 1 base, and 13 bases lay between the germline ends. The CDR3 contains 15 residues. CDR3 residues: CASSYEPRPQETQYF. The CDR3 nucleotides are TGTGCCAGCAGCTACGAGCCTCGCCCCCAAGAGACCCAGTACTTC.

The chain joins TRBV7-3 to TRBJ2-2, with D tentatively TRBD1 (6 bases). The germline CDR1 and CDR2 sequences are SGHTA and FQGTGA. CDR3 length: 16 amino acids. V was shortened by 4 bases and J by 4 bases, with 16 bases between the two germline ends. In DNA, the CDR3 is TGTGCCAGCAGCTCACAGGGCGGTTATAGCACCGGGGAGCTGTTTTTT. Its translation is CASSSQGGYSTGELFF.

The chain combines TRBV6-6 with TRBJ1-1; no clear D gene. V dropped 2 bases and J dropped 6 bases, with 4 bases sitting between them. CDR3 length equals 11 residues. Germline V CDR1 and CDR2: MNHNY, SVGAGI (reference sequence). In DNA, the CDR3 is TGTGCCAGCAGTTACCTCGCTGAAGCTTTCTTT. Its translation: CASSYLAEAFF.

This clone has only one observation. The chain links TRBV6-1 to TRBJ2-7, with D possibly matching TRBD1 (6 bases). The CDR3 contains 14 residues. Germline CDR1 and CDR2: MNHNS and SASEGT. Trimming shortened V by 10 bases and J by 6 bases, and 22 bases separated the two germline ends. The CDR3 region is CAIQGKVVGAEQYF. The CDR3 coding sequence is TGTGCCATTCAGGGGAAGGTGGTGGGAGCCGAGCAGTACTTC.

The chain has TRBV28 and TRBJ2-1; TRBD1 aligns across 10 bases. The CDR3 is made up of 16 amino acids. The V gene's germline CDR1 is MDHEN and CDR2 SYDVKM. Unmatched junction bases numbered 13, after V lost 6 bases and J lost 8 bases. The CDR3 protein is CASRSPPGQGMDEQFF. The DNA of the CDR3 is TGTGCCAGCAGGTCCCCCCCGGGACAGGGGATGGATGAGCAGTTCTTC. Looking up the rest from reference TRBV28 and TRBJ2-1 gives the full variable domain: DVKVTQSSRYLVKRTGEKVFLECVQDMDHENMFWYRQDPGLGLRLIYFSYDVKMKEKGDIPEGYSVSREKKERFSLILESASTNQTSMYLCASRSPPGQGMDEQFFGPGTRLTVL.

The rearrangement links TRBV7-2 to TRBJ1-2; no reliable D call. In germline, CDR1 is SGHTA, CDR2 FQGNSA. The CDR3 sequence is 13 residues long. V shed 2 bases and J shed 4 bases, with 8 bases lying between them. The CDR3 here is CASSLRGPYGYTF. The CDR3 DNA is TGTGCCAGCAGCTTACGGGGTCCCTATGGCTACACCTTC.

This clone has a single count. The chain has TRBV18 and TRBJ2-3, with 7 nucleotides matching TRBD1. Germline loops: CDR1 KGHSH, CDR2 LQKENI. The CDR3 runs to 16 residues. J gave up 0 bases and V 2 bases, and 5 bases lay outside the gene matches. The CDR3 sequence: CASSPFQDRSTDTQYF. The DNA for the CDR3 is TGTGCCAGCTCACCATTCCAGGACAGGAGCACAGATACGCAGTATTTT.

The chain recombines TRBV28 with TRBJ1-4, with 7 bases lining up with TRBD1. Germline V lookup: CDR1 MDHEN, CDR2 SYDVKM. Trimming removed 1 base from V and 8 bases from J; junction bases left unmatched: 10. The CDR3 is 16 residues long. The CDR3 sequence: CASSLSQKRQGEKLFF. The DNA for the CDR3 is TGTGCCAGCAGTTTATCGCAAAAGAGACAGGGCGAAAAACTGTTTTTT.

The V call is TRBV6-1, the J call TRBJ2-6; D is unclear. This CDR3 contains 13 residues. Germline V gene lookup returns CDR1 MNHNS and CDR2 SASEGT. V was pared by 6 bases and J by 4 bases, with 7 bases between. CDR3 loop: CASRYTGANVLTF. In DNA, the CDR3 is TGTGCCAGCAGATACACCGGGGCCAACGTCCTGACTTTC.

The CDR3 DNA is TGTGCCAGCAGCACCAACGCGGTAGCCCTCCAAGAGACCCAGTACTTC. This sequence encodes CASSTNAVALQETQYF. V and J are TRBV9 and TRBJ2-5; D gene unclear. This CDR3 has 16 residues. In germline, CDR1 is SGDLS, CDR2 YYNGEE. V lost 4 bases to trimming and J lost 1 base, with 17 bases between them.

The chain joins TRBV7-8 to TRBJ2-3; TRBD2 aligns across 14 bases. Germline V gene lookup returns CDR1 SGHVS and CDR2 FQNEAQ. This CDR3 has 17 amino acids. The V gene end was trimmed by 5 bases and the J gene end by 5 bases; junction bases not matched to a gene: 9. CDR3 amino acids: CASSLTTSGGARDTQYF. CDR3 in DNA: TGTGCCAGCAGCCTTACGACTAGCGGGGGGGCGAGAGATACGCAGTATTTT.

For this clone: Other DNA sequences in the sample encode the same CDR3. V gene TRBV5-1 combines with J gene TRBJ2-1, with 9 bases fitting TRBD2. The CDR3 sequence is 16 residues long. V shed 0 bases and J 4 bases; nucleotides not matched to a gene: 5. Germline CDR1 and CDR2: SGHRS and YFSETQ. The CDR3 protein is CASSLEGLAGYNEQFF. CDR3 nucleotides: TGCGCCAGCAGCTTGGAAGGGCTAGCGGGATACAATGAGCAGTTCTTC.

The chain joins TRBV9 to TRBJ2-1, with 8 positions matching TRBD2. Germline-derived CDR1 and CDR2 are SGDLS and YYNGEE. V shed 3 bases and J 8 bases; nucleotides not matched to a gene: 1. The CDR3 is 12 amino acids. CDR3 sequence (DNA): TGTGCCAGCAGCGACGGGGGGGATGAGCAGTTCTTC. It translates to CASSDGGDEQFF.

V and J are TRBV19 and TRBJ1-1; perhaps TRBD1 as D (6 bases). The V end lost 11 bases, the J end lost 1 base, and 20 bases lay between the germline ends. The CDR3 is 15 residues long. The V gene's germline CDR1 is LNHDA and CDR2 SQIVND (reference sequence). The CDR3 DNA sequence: TGTGCCCCTATGGGAGCAGGGGAAGGGAACACTGAAGCTTTCTTT. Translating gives CAPMGAGEGNTEAFF.

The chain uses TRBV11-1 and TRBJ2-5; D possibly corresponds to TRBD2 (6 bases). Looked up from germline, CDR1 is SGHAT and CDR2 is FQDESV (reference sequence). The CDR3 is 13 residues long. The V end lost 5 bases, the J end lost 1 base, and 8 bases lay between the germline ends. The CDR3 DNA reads TGTGCCAGCAGCCTGACTAGCCAAGAGACCCAGTACTTC. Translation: CASSLTSQETQYF.

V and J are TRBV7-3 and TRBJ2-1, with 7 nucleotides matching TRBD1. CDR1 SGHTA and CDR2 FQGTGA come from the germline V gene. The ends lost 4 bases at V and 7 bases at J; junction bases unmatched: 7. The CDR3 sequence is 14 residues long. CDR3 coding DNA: TGTGCCAGCAGCTCCGAGGGGGCGCAGAATGAGCAGTTCTTC. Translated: CASSSEGAQNEQFF.

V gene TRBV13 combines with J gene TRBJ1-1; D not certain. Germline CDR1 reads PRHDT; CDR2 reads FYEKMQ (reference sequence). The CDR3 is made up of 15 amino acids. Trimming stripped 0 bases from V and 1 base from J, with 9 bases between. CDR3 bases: TGTGCCAGCAGCTTAGGGCCAAACGGGAACACTGAAGCTTTCTTT. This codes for CASSLGPNGNTEAFF.

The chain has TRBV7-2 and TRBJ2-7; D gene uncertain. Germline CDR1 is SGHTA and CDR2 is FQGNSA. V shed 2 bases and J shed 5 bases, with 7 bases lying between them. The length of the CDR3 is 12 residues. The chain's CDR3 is CASSLLRDEQYF. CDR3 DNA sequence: TGTGCCAGCAGCTTACTTAGAGACGAGCAGTACTTC.

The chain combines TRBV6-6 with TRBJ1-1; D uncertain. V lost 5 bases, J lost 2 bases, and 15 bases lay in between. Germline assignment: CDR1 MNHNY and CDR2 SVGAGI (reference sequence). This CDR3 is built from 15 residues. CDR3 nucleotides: TGTGCCAGCAGTGCCTCCCGGGTCTCTAACACTGAAGCTTTCTTT. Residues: CASSASRVSNTEAFF.

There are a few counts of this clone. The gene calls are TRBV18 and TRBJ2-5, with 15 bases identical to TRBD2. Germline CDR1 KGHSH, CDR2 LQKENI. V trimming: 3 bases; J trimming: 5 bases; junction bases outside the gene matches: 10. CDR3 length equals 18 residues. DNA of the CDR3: TGTGCCAGCTCACCGCCCGGACTAGCGGGAGGGCGCTTGGAGACCCAGTACTTC. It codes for CASSPPGLAGGRLETQYF.

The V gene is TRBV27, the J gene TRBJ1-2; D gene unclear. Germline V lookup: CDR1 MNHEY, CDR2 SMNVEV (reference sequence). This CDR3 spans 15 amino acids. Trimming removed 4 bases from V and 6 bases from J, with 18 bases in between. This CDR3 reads CASSSVQAPRHGYTF. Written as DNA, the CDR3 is TGTGCCAGCAGTTCCGTCCAGGCCCCAAGGCATGGCTACACCTTC.

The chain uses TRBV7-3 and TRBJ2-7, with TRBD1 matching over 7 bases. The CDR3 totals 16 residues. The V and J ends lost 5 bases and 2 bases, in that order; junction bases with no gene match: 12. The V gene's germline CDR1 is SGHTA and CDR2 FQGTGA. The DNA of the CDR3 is TGTGCCAGCAGCCCCCGACAGGGCCTCTCCGCCTACGAGCAGTACTTC. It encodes CASSPRQGLSAYEQYF.

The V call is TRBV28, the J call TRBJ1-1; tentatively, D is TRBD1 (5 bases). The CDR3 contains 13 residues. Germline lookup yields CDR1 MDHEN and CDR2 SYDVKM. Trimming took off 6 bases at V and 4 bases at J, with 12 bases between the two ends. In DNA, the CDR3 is TGTGCCAGCAGGGCCGGGGGGACCACTGAAGCTTTCTTT. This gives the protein CASRAGGTTEAFF.

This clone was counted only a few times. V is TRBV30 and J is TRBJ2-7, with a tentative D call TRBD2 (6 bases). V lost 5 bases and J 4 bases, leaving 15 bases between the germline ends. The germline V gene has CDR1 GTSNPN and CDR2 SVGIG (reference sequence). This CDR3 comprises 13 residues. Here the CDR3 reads CAWGPGAGYEQYF. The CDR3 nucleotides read TGTGCCTGGGGTCCGGGAGCTGGATACGAGCAGTACTTC. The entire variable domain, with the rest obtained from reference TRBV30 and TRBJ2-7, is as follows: SQTIHQWPATLVQPVGSPLSLECTVEGTSNPNLYWYRQAAGRGLQLLFYSVGIGQISSEVPQNLSASRPQDRQFILSSKKLLLSDSGFYLCAWGPGAGYEQYFGPGTRLTVT.

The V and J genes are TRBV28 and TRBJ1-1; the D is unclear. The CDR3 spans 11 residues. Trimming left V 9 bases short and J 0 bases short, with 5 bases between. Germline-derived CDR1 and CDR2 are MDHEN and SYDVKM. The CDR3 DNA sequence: TGTGCCAGTCTTATGAACACTGAAGCTTTCTTT. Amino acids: CASLMNTEAFF.